The clone carrying this TCR beta chain was seen many times. Its target is not known. Time point noted: patch test 2, 6 weeks after DPC sensitization. As to treatment: therapeutic diphenylcyclopropenone sensitization with weekly scalp DPC. This record comes from a study of human T cells and chemical hapten exposure. The V gene's germline CDR1 is MNHNS and CDR2 SASEGT. The CDR3 length is 16 residues. The V segment lost 6 bases and the J segment 0 bases; nucleotides outside the gene matches: 7. General observations from the study: The immune response of these alopecia patients might not match healthy individuals'. The count of PT1 expanded TCRs correlated positively with patch test score. TCRs whose frequency exceeded 1 in 1000 remained the same following DPC sensitization.

In the original processing: With a range of about 20,000 to 700,000, the median per sample was roughly 97,000 TCRs. Via MiXCR, TCRdb re-called the RACE reads, giving one row per CDR3 protein. It is TCRdb's table, rather than the study itself, that gives the V and J calls and clone size. The table has 89,000 or so distinct CDR3 sequences, 6.6% seen once. Here the sequenced sample was whole blood, taken in connection with sensitization to the hapten diphenylcyclopropenone (DPC). The sequence derives from a woman in her thirties with alopecia areata. Some clones in this sample may be carry-over from other donors' samples. The chain joins TRBV6-1 to TRBJ2-1, with 8 bases fitting TRBD1. The CDR3 DNA reads TGTGCCAGCAGGGGACAGGACCCCCTCTCCTACAATGAGCAGTTCTTC. It specifies CASRGQDPLSYNEQFF.